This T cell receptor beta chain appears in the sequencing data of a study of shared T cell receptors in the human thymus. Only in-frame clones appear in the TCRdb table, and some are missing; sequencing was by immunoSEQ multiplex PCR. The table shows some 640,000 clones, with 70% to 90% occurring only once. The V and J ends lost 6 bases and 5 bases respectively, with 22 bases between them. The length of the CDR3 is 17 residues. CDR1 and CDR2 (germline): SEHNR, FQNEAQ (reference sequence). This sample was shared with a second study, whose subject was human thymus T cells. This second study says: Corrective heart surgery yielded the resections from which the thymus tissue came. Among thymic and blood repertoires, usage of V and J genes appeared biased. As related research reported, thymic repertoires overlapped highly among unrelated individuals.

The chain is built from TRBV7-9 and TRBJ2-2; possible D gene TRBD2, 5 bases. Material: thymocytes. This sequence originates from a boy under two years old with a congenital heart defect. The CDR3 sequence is CASRRRNGSSVTGELFF. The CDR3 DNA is TGTGCCAGCAGACGACGGAATGGGAGCTCTGTGACCGGGGAGCTGTTTTTT.